The source of this T cell receptor beta chain is a study of cytomegalovirus exposure and HLA in healthy donors. The study's findings and limits: Analysis performed later found more than 15,000 TCR beta sequences associated with HLA alleles at 0.05 false discovery rate. Analysis was carried out at a later point, and it linked a missense DCLRE1C variant to TCR beta V- and J-gene trimming.

This CDR3 spans 18 amino acids. J was trimmed by 5 bases and V by 8 bases; bases with no gene match: 20. The V gene's germline CDR1 is MNHEY and CDR2 SMNVEV (reference sequence). Comment on this clone: No antigen is known for it.

PCR primers comprised 60 Vbeta and 13 Jbeta primers. Profiling relied on immunoSEQ multiplex PCR, and the TCRdb table lists in-frame clones only, not all of them. The sample includes around 300,000 clones, over 85% seen only once; the top ten take 2% to 3%. What was sequenced was PBMCs. The TCR originated in a woman aged 18-35 years in good health and CMV-seronegative. This chain connects TRBV27 to TRBJ2-1; TRBD1 matches 8 bases. CDR3 nucleotide sequence: TGTGCCAGCGTCCGACAGGGGAGAGGAATACACACGCACAATGAGCAGTTCTTC. This encodes CASVRQGRGIHTHNEQFF.